Listed below are T cell receptor beta chains from one sample, sequenced in a study of cytomegalovirus exposure and HLA in healthy donors. This table comes from immunoSEQ multiplex PCR, and its TCRdb copy is limited to in-frame clones, with some not included. The profile covers roughly 130,000 clones, with roughly 75% appearing a single time and roughly 5% taken by the ten largest. The sample comprised PBMCs. The receptor set was obtained from a man younger than 45 in good health and CMV-seronegative. The CDR3 runs from the conserved cysteine through the conserved F or W. Each record gives: J gene, V gene, D gene, clone size, CDR3 length, CDR3 DNA, CDR3 protein. The D gene is left open where the match is weak. Not every row has a clone size; where given, it reads once, few, many or a size class.

TRBJ2-5	TRBV5-1	TRBD2	.	15	TGCGCCAGCAGCTTCAGTGGGAGGGCCCATGAGACCCAGTACTTC	CASSFSGRAHETQYF
TRBJ1-1	TRBV5-4	.	.	16	TGTGCCAGCAGCGCCGGAGGGGCAGGGATGTACACTGAAGCTTTCTTT	CASSAGGAGMYTEAFF
TRBJ2-7	TRBV5-6	TRBD2	.	16	TGTGCCAGCAGCTATGGACTAGCGGGAGGACAGGACGAGCAGTACTTC	CASSYGLAGGQDEQYF
TRBJ2-5	TRBV6-5	.	.	15	TGTGCCAGCACCCCCCATCTAGCGAGCCAAGAGACCCAGTACTTC	CASTPHLASQETQYF
TRBJ1-6	TRBV11-2	.	.	14	TGTGCCAGCAGCTTAGAGACAGCGAATTCACCCCTCCACTTT	CASSLETANSPLHF
TRBJ2-1	TRBV6-5	.	.	15	TGTGCCAGCATGGGGCAACCGGGCACCTACAATGAGCAGTTCTTC	CASMGQPGTYNEQFF
TRBJ2-1	TRBV7-2	TRBD2	.	15	TGTGCCAGCAGCTTAGCGGGACTAGCGGGAGTCGAGCAGTTCTTC	CASSLAGLAGVEQFF
TRBJ2-1	TRBV2	TRBD2	.	16	TGTGCCAGCTTCGCCTTAGCGGGGACCGCCTACAATGAGCAGTTCTTC	CASFALAGTAYNEQFF
TRBJ2-7	TRBV2	.	.	11	TGTGCCAGCAGTGTCCGGTCTGAGCAGTACTTC	CASSVRSEQYF
TRBJ1-3	TRBV6-4	.	few	16	TGTGCCAGCAGAACACGGTGGACAGCCTCTGGAAACACCATATATTTT	CASRTRWTASGNTIYF
TRBJ2-7	TRBV6-5	TRBD1	.	15	TGTGCCAGCAGTTACCGGGACAGGGGAAATTACGAGCAGTACTTC	CASSYRDRGNYEQYF
TRBJ2-1	TRBV6-5	TRBD2	few	15	TGTGCCAGCAGAAGACTAGCGGGAGGCCTTAATGAGCAGTTCTTC	CASRRLAGGLNEQFF
TRBJ2-5	TRBV10-3	.	.	12	TGTGCCATCAGTGAGTCGACAAAGACCCAGTACTTC	CAISESTKTQYF
TRBJ2-5	TRBV28	.	.	14	TGTGCCAGCAGTTTTTGGGGGAGGCAAGAGACCCAGTACTTC	CASSFWGRQETQYF
TRBJ1-1	TRBV2	.	.	12	TGTGCCAGCAGTGAGTATGACACTGAAGCTTTCTTT	CASSEYDTEAFF
TRBJ2-1	TRBV5-1	.	.	15	TGCGCCAGCAGCTTAAGTCCAGGCCAGGACAATGAGCAGTTCTTC	CASSLSPGQDNEQFF
TRBJ2-2	TRBV2	.	.	15	TGTGCCAGCAGTGAATACGGGAGTGGGACCGGGGAGCTGTTTTTT	CASSEYGSGTGELFF